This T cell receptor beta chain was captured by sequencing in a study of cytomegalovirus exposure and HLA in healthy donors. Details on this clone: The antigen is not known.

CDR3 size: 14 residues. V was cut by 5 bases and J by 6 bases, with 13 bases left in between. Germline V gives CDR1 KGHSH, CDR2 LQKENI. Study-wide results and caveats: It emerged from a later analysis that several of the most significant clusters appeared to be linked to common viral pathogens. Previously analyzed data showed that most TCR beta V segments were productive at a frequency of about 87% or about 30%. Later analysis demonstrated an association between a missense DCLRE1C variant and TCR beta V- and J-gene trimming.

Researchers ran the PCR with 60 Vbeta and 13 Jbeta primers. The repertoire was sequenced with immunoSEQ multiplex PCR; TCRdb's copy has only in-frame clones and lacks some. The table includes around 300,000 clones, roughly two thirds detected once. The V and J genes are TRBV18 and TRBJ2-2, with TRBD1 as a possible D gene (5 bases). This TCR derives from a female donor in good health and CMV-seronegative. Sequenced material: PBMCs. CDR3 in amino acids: CASSETVRSGELFF. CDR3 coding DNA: TGTGCCAGCTCAGAGACAGTAAGGTCCGGGGAGCTGTTTTTT.